The subject of this entry is one TCR beta chain. Its matching antigen is unknown. This entry belongs to a study of cytomegalovirus exposure and HLA in healthy donors. General study points: Specificity for CMV antigens was confirmed in vitro for three of the CMV-associated chains.

CDR3 size: 14 residues. V was cut by 0 bases and J by 4 bases, with 9 bases left in between. Germline V lookup: CDR1 MNHEY, CDR2 SVGAGI. Repertoires were generated with immunoSEQ multiplex PCR, while TCRdb's copy carries only in-frame clones and drops some. The data hold about 43,000 clones, with roughly nine tenths observed a single time. The clonotype originates from a man between 18 and 29 years old in good health and CMV-seronegative. The sequenced sample consisted of PBMCs. The chain is built from TRBV6-5 and TRBJ2-5, with TRBD2 as a possible D gene (7 bases). The CDR3 loop is CASSYSRGLETQYF. In DNA form, the CDR3 reads TGTGCCAGCAGTTACTCGCGGGGGCTAGAGACCCAGTACTTC.